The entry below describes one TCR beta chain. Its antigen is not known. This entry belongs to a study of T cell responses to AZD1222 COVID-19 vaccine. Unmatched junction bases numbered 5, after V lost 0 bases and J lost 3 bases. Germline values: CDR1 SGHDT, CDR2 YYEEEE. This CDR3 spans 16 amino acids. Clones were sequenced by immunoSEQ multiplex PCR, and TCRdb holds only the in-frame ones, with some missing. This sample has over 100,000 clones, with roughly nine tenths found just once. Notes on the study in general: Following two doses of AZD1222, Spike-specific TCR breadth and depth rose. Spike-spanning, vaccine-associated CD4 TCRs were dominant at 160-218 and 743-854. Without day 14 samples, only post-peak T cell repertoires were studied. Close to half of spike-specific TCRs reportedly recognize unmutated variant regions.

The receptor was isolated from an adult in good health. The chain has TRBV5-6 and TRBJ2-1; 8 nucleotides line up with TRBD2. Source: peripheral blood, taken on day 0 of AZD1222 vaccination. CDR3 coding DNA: TGTGCCAGCAGCTTGGCGGGACTAGAACTCTACAATGAGCAGTTCTTC. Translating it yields CASSLAGLELYNEQFF.